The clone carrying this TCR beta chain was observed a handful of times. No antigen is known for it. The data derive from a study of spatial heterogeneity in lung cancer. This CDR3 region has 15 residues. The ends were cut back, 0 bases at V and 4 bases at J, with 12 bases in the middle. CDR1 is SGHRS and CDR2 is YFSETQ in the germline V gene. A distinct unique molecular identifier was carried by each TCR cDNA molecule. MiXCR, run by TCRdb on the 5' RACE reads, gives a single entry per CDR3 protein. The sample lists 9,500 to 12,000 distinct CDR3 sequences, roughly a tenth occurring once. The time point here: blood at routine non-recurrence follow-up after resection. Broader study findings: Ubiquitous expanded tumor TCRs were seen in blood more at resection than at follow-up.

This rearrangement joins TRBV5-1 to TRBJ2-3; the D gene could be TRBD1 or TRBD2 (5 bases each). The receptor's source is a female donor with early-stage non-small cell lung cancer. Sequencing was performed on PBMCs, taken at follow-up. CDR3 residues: CASSLVGRDPDTQYF. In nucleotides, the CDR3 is TGCGCCAGCAGCTTGGTGGGCAGGGACCCAGATACGCAGTATTTT.